This T cell receptor (beta chain) was obtained from a study of T cell clones after liver transplantation (dated by TCRdb to between 2018 and 2021). About the investigation overall: ITN030ST, the source of the samples, was a randomized trial that attempted immunosuppression withdrawal within 2 years of liver transplantation. Blood samples were taken pre-transplant, pre-randomization before withdrawal, and post-randomization after full withdrawal or failed withdrawal. Subjects received no induction therapy and standard immunosuppression until randomization at 12-24 months post-transplant. Donor-reactive T cell clones were identified by TCRbeta sequencing following a pre-transplant mixed lymphocyte reaction and were subsequently tracked in post-transplant blood. Of the eight recipients, a few were HCV-positive, while the remaining recipients had been transplanted for non-autoimmune, non-viral indications. Of the 8 liver transplant recipients making up the studied cohort, 3 were classified as tolerant and 5 as non-tolerant. Third party-reactive TCRbeta sequences from pre-transplant MLRs were also identified as an antigen-independent comparator for donor-reactive sequences. Tolerance meant complete immunosuppression withdrawal for at least one year without liver enzymes rising beyond twice the upper limit of normal. The paper as a whole reports these results and caveats: Without allograft tissue specimens, donor-reactive T cells may have migrated into the graft rather than being deleted. Low numbers of available donor cells limited the measurable donor-reactive repertoire in a couple of subjects. When repertoire turnover was accounted for, significantly reduced detection of donor-reactive sequences was found in 7 of 8 subjects for CD4 and in 8 of 8 subjects for CD8. A significant post-transplant decrease in circulating donor-reactive CD4 TCRbeta sequences was observed in most of the 8 subjects, irrespective of tolerance or HCV status. The conclusions were considered preliminary, being limited by small, heterogeneous patient numbers and non-standardized post-transplant time points. A greater decline was seen for donor-reactive sequences than for third party-reactive sequences, suggesting partial antigen-specific deletion unrelated to withdrawal success.

Unstimulated PBMCs, after thawing, were stained for CD3, CD4 and CD8 and then FACS-sorted into CD3+CD4+ and CD3+CD8+ populations. All 8 studied subjects were randomized to withdrawal of immunosuppression. The Qiagen DNeasy Blood and Tissue Kit was used for genomic DNA isolation. High-throughput TCRbeta CDR3 sequencing of frozen genomic DNA was performed by immunoSEQ, including PCR amplification, mapping, bias correction and internal controls. The paper's data handling went like this. Productive rearrangements were retained, and unique TCRbeta sequences were defined by the CDR3 nucleotide sequence together with the V and J gene. A sequence counted as donor-reactive only if the sequence showed at least 5-fold expansion in CFSE-low cells compared with unstimulated pre-transplant cells and had a frequency of at least 0.01%. Per-subject minimum frequency thresholds, based on the lowest-template unstimulated sample, ensured at least 90% detection power. Repertoire turnover was measured by Jensen-Shannon divergence between the top 1000 TCRbeta sequences post- and pre-transplant. Two-sided Fisher's exact tests were used to test for changes in the detection of donor-reactive sequences. TCRdb obtained this table from immuneACCESS and retained in-frame rearrangements with V and J assigned. These tables miss some clones; where compared with another copy, unresolved V genes account for less than half of the shortfall, and the remainder is unexplained. V and J calls and clone size are copied from that table; D and trimming were computed from the DNA. Recorded for this sample are 15,000 to 20,000 clones; approximately 80% of them occurred a single time. Under 40% of the sample is in the top ten clones.

As regards this clone: The antigen it binds to is not known. Base qualities are not provided; no much larger clone lies one nucleotide away.

The germline V gene gives CDR1 as MGHRA and CDR2 as YSYEKL. The CDR3 runs 15 amino acids, cysteine and phenylalanine included. Only CDR3 DNA is held: 45 bases, read in frame from base 1. Trimming at the junction amounts to 4 bases on V and 1 base on J, and the germline ends lie 10 bases apart. This TCR was recovered from a human patient who received a liver transplant. After transplantation, some T cells may belong to the graft donor instead of the recipient. The V and J genes are TRBV4-1 and TRBJ2-2; the D gene is unclear. The sequencing used CD8+ T cells from blood, collected less than 50 months after liver transplant. The nucleotide sequence reads TGCGCCAGCAGCCTCTCGGCGATGAACACCGGGGAGCTGTTTTTT. It is translated as CASSLSAMNTGELFF.